The clone carrying this TCR beta chain has at least ten counts. Its antigen is not identified. This specimen belongs to a study of T cells after posttransplantation cyclophosphamide. Trimming stripped 1 base from V and 6 bases from J, with 10 bases between. Germline V gives CDR1 SEHNR, CDR2 FQNEAQ (reference sequence). The CDR3 totals 14 residues. Overall study findings and caveats: Recipient CMV seropositivity and CMV reactivation strongly tracked TRB clonality.

Measured with immunoSEQ multiplex PCR; TCRdb has only the in-frame clones, and not every one. The sample has over 10,000 clones, none seen only once. Treatment was busulfan-fludarabine conditioning, a marrow graft, and cyclophosphamide on days +3 and +4. This receptor was identified in a female patient in her thirties or forties who received an allogeneic stem cell transplant from an unrelated donor, was CMV-positive, and had acute GVHD only. Some T cells may trace back to the graft donor. The V gene is TRBV7-9, the J gene TRBJ2-1, with D perhaps matching TRBD1 (6 bases). The sequenced sample was PBMCs, obtained after allogeneic stem cell transplant with posttransplant cyclophosphamide. Written as DNA, the CDR3 is TGTGCCAGCAGCTTAGGATACAGGGTCAATGAGCAGTTCTTC. Its protein product is CASSLGYRVNEQFF.